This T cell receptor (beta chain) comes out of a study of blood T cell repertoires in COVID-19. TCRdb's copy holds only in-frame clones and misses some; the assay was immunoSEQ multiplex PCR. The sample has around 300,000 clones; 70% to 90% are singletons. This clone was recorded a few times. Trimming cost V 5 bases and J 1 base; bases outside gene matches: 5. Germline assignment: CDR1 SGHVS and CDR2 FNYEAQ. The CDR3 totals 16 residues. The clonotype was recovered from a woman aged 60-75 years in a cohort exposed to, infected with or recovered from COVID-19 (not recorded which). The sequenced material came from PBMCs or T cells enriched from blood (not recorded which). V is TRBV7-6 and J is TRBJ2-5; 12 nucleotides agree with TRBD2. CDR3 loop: CASSRRTSGVQETQYF. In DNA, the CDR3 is TGTGCCAGCAGCCGCAGGACTAGCGGGGTCCAAGAGACCCAGTACTTC.